The rows below give T cell receptor beta chains drawn from one sample of a study of shared clonotypes between healthy human individuals. TCRdb's copy holds only in-frame clones and misses some; the assay was immunoSEQ multiplex PCR. The table includes under 600,000 clones, roughly 97% detected once. Sample: naive CD4+ T cells sorted from blood. These receptors were obtained from a young woman in good health. Each CDR3 is given with its conserved first and last residue. A D gene is named only where the DNA matches it firmly.

V gene	D gene	CDR3 length	J gene	CDR3 protein	CDR3 DNA
TRBV11-2	.	13	TRBJ2-1	CASSWAENNEQFF	TGTGCCAGCAGCTGGGCAGAAAACAATGAGCAGTTCTTC
TRBV7-2	TRBD2	15	TRBJ2-2	CASSPSWAGVGELFF	TGTGCCAGCAGCCCCTCGTGGGCGGGAGTGGGGGAGCTGTTTTTT
TRBV10-1	.	14	TRBJ2-7	CASSASPYAYEQYF	TGCGCCAGCAGTGCCTCTCCGTACGCCTACGAGCAGTACTTC
TRBV28	TRBD2	15	TRBJ2-1	CASTRGEWLADEQFF	TGTGCCAGCACCCGGGGGGAGTGGTTAGCGGATGAGCAGTTCTTC
TRBV2	.	12	TRBJ2-7	CASSSQGHEQYF	TGTGCCAGCAGTTCGCAGGGCCACGAGCAGTACTTC
TRBV28	.	12	TRBJ2-7	CASSPRGYEQYF	TGTGCCAGCAGCCCAAGAGGTTACGAGCAGTACTTC
TRBV6-5	.	11	TRBJ2-5	CASGLGETQYF	TGTGCCAGCGGCCTGGGGGAGACCCAGTACTTC
TRBV29-1	TRBD1	12	TRBJ1-1	CSVATGGTEAFF	TGCAGCGTTGCCACAGGGGGCACTGAAGCTTTCTTT
TRBV7-9	TRBD1	14	TRBJ2-1	CASMADRVRNEQFF	TGTGCCAGCATGGCGGACAGGGTGAGAAATGAGCAGTTCTTC
TRBV7-9	.	13	TRBJ2-1	CASTRGGNNEQFF	TGTGCCAGCACACGCGGCGGTAACAATGAGCAGTTCTTC
TRBV5-6	.	18	TRBJ2-4	CASSSLDRSDLAKNIQYF	TGTGCCAGCAGCTCTCTCGACAGGTCGGATCTAGCCAAAAACATTCAGTACTTC